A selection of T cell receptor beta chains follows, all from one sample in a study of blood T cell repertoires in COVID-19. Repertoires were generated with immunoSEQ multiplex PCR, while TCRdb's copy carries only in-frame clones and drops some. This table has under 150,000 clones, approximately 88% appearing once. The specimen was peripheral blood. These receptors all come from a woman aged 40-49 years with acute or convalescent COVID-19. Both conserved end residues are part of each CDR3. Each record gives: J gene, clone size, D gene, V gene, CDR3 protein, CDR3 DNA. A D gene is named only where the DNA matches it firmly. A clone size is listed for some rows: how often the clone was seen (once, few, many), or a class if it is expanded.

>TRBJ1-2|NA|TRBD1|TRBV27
CASSRTNRDSYGYTF
TGTGCCAGCAGCCGTACCAACCGGGACAGCTATGGCTACACCTTC
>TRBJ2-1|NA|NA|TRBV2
CASGLWSSYNEQFF
TGTGCCAGCGGTCTCTGGAGCTCCTACAATGAGCAGTTCTTC
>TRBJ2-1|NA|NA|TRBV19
CASSTGLLGNEQFF
TGTGCCAGTTCCACGGGACTCCTAGGGAATGAGCAGTTCTTC
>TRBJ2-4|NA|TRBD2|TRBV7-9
CASSPRVSGGADIQYF
TGTGCCAGCAGCCCTAGAGTTAGCGGGGGGGCCGACATTCAGTACTTC
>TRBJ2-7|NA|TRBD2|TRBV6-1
CASSESAGGLYEQYF
TGTGCCAGCAGTGAAAGTGCGGGGGGGCTCTACGAGCAGTACTTC
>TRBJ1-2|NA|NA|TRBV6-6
CASSYSGGRNYGYTF
TGTGCCAGCAGTTACTCGGGGGGGCGGAACTATGGCTACACCTTC
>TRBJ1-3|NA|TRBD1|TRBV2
CASNDRGVSGNTIYF
TGTGCCAGCAATGACAGGGGAGTCTCTGGAAACACCATATATTTT
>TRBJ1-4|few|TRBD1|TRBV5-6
CASSLYQGGEKLFF
TGTGCCAGCAGCCTTTACCAGGGGGGCGAAAAACTGTTTTTT
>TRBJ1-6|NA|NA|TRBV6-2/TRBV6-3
CASSIFGGNNSPLHF
TGTGCCAGCAGCATCTTCGGGGGAAATAATTCACCCCTCCACTTT
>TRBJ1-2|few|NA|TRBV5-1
CASSSGDGGVGYTF
TGCGCCAGCAGCTCAGGTGACGGCGGGGTCGGCTACACCTTC
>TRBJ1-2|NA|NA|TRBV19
CASSSRDTNYGYTF
TGTGCCAGTAGTTCCCGAGACACTAACTATGGCTACACCTTC
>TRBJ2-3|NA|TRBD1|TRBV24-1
CATSDRQGSPTDTQYF
TGTGCCACCAGTGATAGACAGGGGTCCCCCACAGATACGCAGTATTTT
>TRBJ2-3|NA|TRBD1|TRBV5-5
CASSLGDRRSTDTQYF
TGTGCCAGCAGCTTGGGGGACAGGCGTAGCACAGATACGCAGTATTTT
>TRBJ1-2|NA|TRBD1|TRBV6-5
CASSRDRGLGGYTF
TGTGCCAGCAGTCGGGACAGGGGTTTGGGGGGCTACACCTTC
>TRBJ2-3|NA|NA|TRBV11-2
CASSLGRGYATDTQYF
TGTGCCAGCAGCTTAGGCAGGGGATACGCTACAGATACGCAGTATTTT
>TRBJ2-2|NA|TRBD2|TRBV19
CASRTAGGMAGELFF
TGTGCCAGTAGGACAGCGGGGGGTATGGCCGGGGAGCTGTTTTTT
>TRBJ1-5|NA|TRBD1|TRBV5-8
CASSLAGDRDQPQHF
TGTGCCAGCAGCTTGGCGGGGGACAGGGATCAGCCCCAGCATTTT
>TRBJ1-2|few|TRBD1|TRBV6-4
CASSEGITGVRGYTF
TGTGCCAGCAGCGAAGGGATAACAGGGGTACGGGGCTACACCTTC
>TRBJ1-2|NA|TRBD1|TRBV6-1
CASSDRSRGPNYGYTF
TGTGCCAGCAGTGACAGATCCAGGGGGCCAAACTATGGCTACACCTTC
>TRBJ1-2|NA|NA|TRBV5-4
CASSHPTLQFGGYTF
TGTGCCAGCAGCCACCCCACCTTACAGTTTGGGGGCTACACCTTC
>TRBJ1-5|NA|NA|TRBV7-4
CASSSRLDRYSNQPQHF
TGTGCCAGCAGCTCCCGATTAGACAGGTATAGCAATCAGCCCCAGCATTTT
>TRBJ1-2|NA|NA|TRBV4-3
CASSQQVRANYGYTF
TGCGCCAGCAGCCAACAGGTACGAGCTAACTATGGCTACACCTTC
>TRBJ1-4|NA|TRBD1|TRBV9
CASSFWTGEDEKLFF
TGTGCCAGCAGCTTTTGGACAGGAGAAGATGAAAAACTGTTTTTT
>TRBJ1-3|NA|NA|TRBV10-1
CASLKGNTIYF
TGCGCCAGCCTGAAGGGGAACACCATATATTTT
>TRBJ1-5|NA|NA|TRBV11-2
CASSLDGISNQPQHF
TGTGCCAGCAGCTTAGACGGGATCAGCAATCAGCCCCAGCATTTT
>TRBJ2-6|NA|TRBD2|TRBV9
CASSPRLATPSGANVLTF
TGTGCCAGCAGCCCCCGACTAGCCACCCCCTCTGGGGCCAACGTCCTGACTTTC